These 24 T cell receptor beta chains were sequenced from one sample in a study of shared clonotypes between healthy human individuals. The naive CD8 fraction comprised CD45RO-negative cells positively selected for CCR7 and excluded terminally differentiated effector memory CD45RA+ cells. Sequencing used immunoSEQ multiplex PCR; TCRdb keeps in-frame clones, though not all of them. Of around 600,000 clones listed, 95% were seen once; the top ten hold approximately 0.11%. Sequenced: naive CD8+ T cells sorted from blood. These receptors were taken from a woman in her twenties or thirties in good health.

The rearrangement joins TRBV19 to TRBJ2-2; a weak D match, TRBD1 (5 bases). The germline CDR1 and CDR2 sequences are LNHDA and SQIVND (reference sequence). The CDR3 contains 16 residues. V was trimmed by 3 bases and J by 1 base, leaving 12 bases between them. Here the CDR3 reads CASSIWVTENTGELFF. CDR3 DNA sequence: TGTGCCAGTAGTATTTGGGTGACAGAGAACACCGGGGAGCTGTTTTTT.

The sample holds a few counts of this clone. This chain uses TRBV9 with TRBJ1-2, with D hard to call. Per germline, CDR1 SGDLS and CDR2 YYNGEE. The CDR3 extends over 16 amino acids. The V gene lost 0 bases and the J gene lost 4 bases, with 16 bases spanning the gap. The CDR3 DNA follows: TGTGCCAGCAGCGTAGCTACGGTCGGCGGTGGCTATGGCTACACCTTC. Protein sequence: CASSVATVGGGYGYTF.

The V gene is TRBV7-9, the J gene TRBJ2-3, with TRBD2 matching 14 bases. The CDR3 contains 18 residues. The V segment lost 5 bases and the J segment 4 bases; nucleotides outside the gene matches: 11. CDR1 and CDR2 from the germline V gene are SEHNR and FQNEAQ (reference sequence). The chain's CDR3 is CASSGISGTSGSSDTQYF. The CDR3 nucleotides read TGTGCCAGCAGCGGGATATCCGGGACTAGCGGGAGCTCAGATACGCAGTATTTT.

For this clone: The germline gene is not matched at one end of the junction; a read error may be the cause. The chain couples TRBV7-9 to TRBJ2-4, with D unclear. The CDR3 has 10 amino acids. From germline, CDR1 is SEHNR and CDR2 FQNEAQ (reference sequence). CDR3 DNA: TGTGCCAGCAGCTCGGAGTCGCCGGACTTC. Its translation: CASSSESPDF.

This chain uses TRBV7-9 with TRBJ2-7, with 8 bases aligning to TRBD2. CDR3 size: 14 residues. Per the germline V gene, CDR1 is SEHNR and CDR2 is FQNEAQ (reference sequence). V trimming: 5 bases; J trimming: 6 bases; junction bases outside the gene matches: 9. The CDR3 bases are TGTGCCAGCAGCGGAGCAGCGGGAGTGGGCGAGCAGTACTTC. Translation gives CASSGAAGVGEQYF.

This sequence joins TRBV7-2 and TRBJ1-4; D is perhaps TRBD1 (6 bases). The length of the CDR3 is 15 residues. From germline, CDR1 is SGHTA and CDR2 FQGNSA. Trimming pared 5 bases from V and 8 bases from J, leaving 18 bases between. CDR3 nucleotide sequence: TGTGCCAGCAGCCTAGGATCAGGGGCTGGGGAAAAACTGTTTTTT. Protein product: CASSLGSGAGEKLFF.

The chain carries TRBV7-9 and TRBJ2-1; the D call may be TRBD1 or TRBD2 (5 bases each). This CDR3 is 12 amino acids long. CDR1 and CDR2 (germline): SEHNR, FQNEAQ (reference sequence). V lost 11 bases to trimming and J lost 5 bases, with 13 bases between them. CDR3 bases: TGTGCCGGTAGAGGGACGGACAATGAGCAGTTCTTC. This sequence encodes CAGRGTDNEQFF.

The gene calls are TRBV15 and TRBJ1-2; D unclear. Germline CDR1 LNHNV, CDR2 YYDKDF (reference sequence). Trimming pared 0 bases from V and 5 bases from J, leaving 7 bases between. The CDR3 covers 13 residues. CDR3 nucleotides: TGTGCCACCAGCAGAGATCGGGTTTATGGCTACACCTTC. Protein sequence: CATSRDRVYGYTF.

The chain's CDR3 is CASSFLMGQEGTGELFF. CDR3 coding DNA: TGTGCCAGCAGTTTTTTAATGGGACAGGAGGGCACCGGGGAGCTGTTTTTT. The chain is built from TRBV27 and TRBJ2-2; 8 bases line up with TRBD1. The length of the CDR3 is 17 residues. The germline gives CDR1 MNHEY, CDR2 SMNVEV (reference sequence). V shed 3 bases and J 4 bases; nucleotides not matched to a gene: 10.

The chain carries TRBV2 and TRBJ2-2; perhaps TRBD2 as D (6 bases). The CDR3 sequence is 14 residues long. The germline V gene encodes CDR1 SNHLY and CDR2 FYNNEI. Trimming removed 9 bases from V and 0 bases from J, with 11 bases in between. DNA of the CDR3: TGTGCCAGTGGGGGGAGTGCGAACACCGGGGAGCTGTTTTTT. Its translation is CASGGSANTGELFF.

V gene TRBV7-3 combines with J gene TRBJ2-7; TRBD1 is a possible D gene (7 bases). The CDR3 is 15 residues long. The V and J ends lost 5 bases and 0 bases respectively, with 14 bases between them. CDR1 is SGHTA, CDR2 FQGTGA, per germline. The CDR3: CASSLRQGLSYEQYF. CDR3 DNA sequence: TGTGCCAGCAGCCTTCGACAGGGACTCTCCTACGAGCAGTACTTC.

The CDR3 sequence is CASSQEGSASYEQYF. The CDR3, as DNA: TGCGCCAGCAGCCAAGAAGGGTCAGCCTCCTACGAGCAGTACTTC. The V call is TRBV4-1, the J call TRBJ2-7; D is ambiguous. CDR3 length: 15 amino acids. The germline V gene has CDR1 MGHRA and CDR2 YSYEKL. The V and J ends lost 0 bases and 0 bases respectively, with 9 bases between them.

This sequence joins TRBV7-9 and TRBJ1-1, with D perhaps TRBD1 (5 bases). CDR3 length: 14 amino acids. Germline lookup yields CDR1 SEHNR and CDR2 FQNEAQ (reference sequence). Trimming took off 0 bases at V and 6 bases at J, with 11 bases between the two ends. Here the CDR3 reads CASSLAQGEAEAFF. In DNA form, the CDR3 reads TGTGCCAGCAGCTTAGCGCAGGGAGAGGCTGAAGCTTTCTTT.

The V call is TRBV27, the J call TRBJ2-7; 10 bases match TRBD2. Losses at the gene ends were 0 bases for V and 5 bases for J; bases not matched to a gene: 7. The CDR3 has 16 amino acids. Germline loops: CDR1 MNHEY, CDR2 SMNVEV (reference sequence). CDR3 region: CASSLSPGTSVNEQYF. The CDR3 bases are TGTGCCAGCAGTTTATCGCCTGGGACTAGCGTTAACGAGCAGTACTTC.

The rearrangement uses TRBV4-1 and TRBJ1-4; D is ambiguous. Trimming cost V 1 base and J 0 bases, with 9 bases left between them. In germline, CDR1 is MGHRA, CDR2 YSYEKL. CDR3 length: 16 amino acids. CDR3 DNA: TGCGCCAGCAGCCAAGTCCCGGGATCAACTAATGAAAAACTGTTTTTT. Amino acid sequence: CASSQVPGSTNEKLFF.

The chain recombines TRBV25-1 with TRBJ1-1; perhaps TRBD1 as D (6 bases). Germline CDR1 MGHDK, CDR2 SYGVNS. CDR3 size: 17 residues. V was trimmed by 1 base and J by 1 base, leaving 16 bases between them. The CDR3: CASSELTMGAPNTEAFF. The CDR3 DNA sequence: TGTGCCAGCAGTGAATTAACGATGGGGGCACCGAACACTGAAGCTTTCTTT.

The chain recombines TRBV14 with TRBJ2-2; D is possibly TRBD2 (6 bases). Germline V gene data show CDR1 as SGHDN and CDR2 as FVKESK. The length of the CDR3 is 16 residues. V gave up 1 base and J gave up 3 bases, with 12 bases separating them. CDR3 residues: CASSQAGEEDTGELFF. CDR3 DNA sequence: TGTGCCAGCAGCCAAGCGGGGGAAGAGGACACCGGGGAGCTGTTTTTT.

The chain couples TRBV5-4 to TRBJ2-2; 9 bases align to TRBD2. There are 15 residues in the CDR3. Looked up from germline, CDR1 is SGHNT and CDR2 is YYREEE (reference sequence). Trimming at V came to 4 bases and at J to 8 bases, leaving 9 bases not matched to a gene. In nucleotides, the CDR3 is TGTGCCAGCAGCCCACCGGGACTAGCTCCTGGGGAGCTGTTTTTT. It yields the protein CASSPPGLAPGELFF.

The V gene is TRBV7-9, the J gene TRBJ2-5, with 8 bases fitting TRBD2. V lost 4 bases and J lost 3; bases outside the gene matches: 16. The V gene's germline CDR1 is SEHNR and CDR2 FQNEAQ (reference sequence). The CDR3 contains 18 residues. The CDR3 spells CASSSLPLGGRPKETQYF. The CDR3 bases are TGTGCCAGCAGCTCCCTCCCCTTGGGCGGGAGGCCCAAAGAGACCCAGTACTTC.

The genes are TRBV7-9 and TRBJ2-7; TRBD2 matches at 8 bases. Germline V CDR1 and CDR2: SEHNR, FQNEAQ (reference sequence). This CDR3 comprises 14 residues. Losses at the gene ends were 5 bases for V and 4 bases for J; bases not matched to a gene: 7. CDR3 in DNA: TGTGCCAGCAGCCAAGTGGAGCGGGAGTACGAGCAGTACTTC. Translated, it gives CASSQVEREYEQYF.

The V and J genes are TRBV5-5 and TRBJ1-5; a weak D match, TRBD1 (5 bases). CDR3 length: 15 amino acids. The germline gives CDR1 SGHKS, CDR2 YYEKEE (reference sequence). Trimming stripped 1 base from V and 4 bases from J, with 12 bases between. The chain's CDR3 is CASSLRGTGNQPQHF. DNA of the CDR3: TGTGCCAGCAGCTTGAGGGGTACGGGGAATCAGCCCCAGCATTTT.

The CDR3 region has the DNA TGTGCCAGCAGCCCAAATCCGGGACAGGGAGTAAACTATGGCTACACCTTC. Its translation: CASSPNPGQGVNYGYTF. This sequence joins TRBV7-8 and TRBJ1-2, with TRBD1 identical over 9 bases. Germline V gives CDR1 SGHVS, CDR2 FQNEAQ. The CDR3 loop spans 17 amino acids. V shed 5 bases and J 2 bases; nucleotides not matched to a gene: 12.

This chain uses TRBV11-2 with TRBJ2-7; D gene ambiguous. V shed 1 base and J shed 2 bases, with 6 bases lying between them. The CDR3 extends over 13 amino acids. Germline values: CDR1 SGHAT, CDR2 FQNNGV. This chain's CDR3 is CASSLAGTYEQYF. The CDR3 region has the DNA TGTGCCAGCAGCTTAGCTGGGACCTACGAGCAGTACTTC. The whole variable domain, filled in from reference TRBV11-2 and TRBJ2-7, reads EAGVAQSPRYKIIEKRQSVAFWCNPISGHATLYWYQQILGQGPKLLIQFQNNGVVDDSQLPKDRFSAERLKGVDSTLKIQPAKLEDSAVYLCASSLAGTYEQYFGPGTRLTVT.

This rearrangement joins TRBV9 to TRBJ1-1, with 8 bases lining up with TRBD1. Trimming at V came to 0 bases and at J to 0 bases, leaving 1 base not matched to a gene. The CDR3 runs 15 residues. Germline-derived CDR1 and CDR2 are SGDLS and YYNGEE. This chain's CDR3 is CASSVGQGMNTEAFF. CDR3 coding DNA: TGTGCCAGCAGCGTAGGACAGGGGATGAACACTGAAGCTTTCTTT.